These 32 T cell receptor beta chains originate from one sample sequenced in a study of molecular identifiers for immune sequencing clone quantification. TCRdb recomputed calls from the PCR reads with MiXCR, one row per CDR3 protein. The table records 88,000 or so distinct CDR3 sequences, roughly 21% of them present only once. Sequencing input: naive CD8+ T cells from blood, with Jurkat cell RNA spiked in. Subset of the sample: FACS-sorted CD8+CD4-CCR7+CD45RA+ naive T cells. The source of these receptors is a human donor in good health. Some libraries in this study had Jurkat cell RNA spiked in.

The CDR3: CSARDGNNYGYTF. CDR3 DNA sequence: TGCAGTGCTAGAGACGGGAATAACTATGGCTACACCTTC. The J gene is TRBJ1-2, the V gene TRBV20-1; D is unclear. Looked up from germline, CDR1 is DFQATT and CDR2 is SNEGSKA (reference sequence). The ends were cut back, 0 bases at V and 1 base at J, with 6 bases in the middle. The CDR3 is 13 residues long.

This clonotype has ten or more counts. CDR3 in DNA: TGTGCCAGCAGCCCGGAAGATCCGCCAACAAATTGGGAGCAGTACTTC. This gives the protein CASSPEDPPTNWEQYF. The rearrangement joins TRBV14 to TRBJ2-7; D not resolved. CDR1 and CDR2 (germline): SGHDN, FVKESK. The CDR3 totals 16 residues. Trimming took 4 bases from V and 7 from J, leaving 23 bases between them.

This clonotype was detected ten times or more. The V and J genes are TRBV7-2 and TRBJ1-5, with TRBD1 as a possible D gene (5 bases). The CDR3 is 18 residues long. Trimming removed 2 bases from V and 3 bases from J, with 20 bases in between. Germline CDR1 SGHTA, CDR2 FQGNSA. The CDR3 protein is CASSLIGGGDWVNQPQHF. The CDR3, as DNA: TGTGCCAGCAGCTTAATTGGGGGGGGTGATTGGGTCAATCAGCCCCAGCATTTT.

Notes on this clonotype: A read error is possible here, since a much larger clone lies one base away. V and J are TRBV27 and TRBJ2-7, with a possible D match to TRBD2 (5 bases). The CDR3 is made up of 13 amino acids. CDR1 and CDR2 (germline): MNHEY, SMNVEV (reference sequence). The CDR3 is CDSSPTGTYEQYF. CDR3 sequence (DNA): TGTGACAGCAGCCCGACGGGGACCTACGAGCAGTACTTC.

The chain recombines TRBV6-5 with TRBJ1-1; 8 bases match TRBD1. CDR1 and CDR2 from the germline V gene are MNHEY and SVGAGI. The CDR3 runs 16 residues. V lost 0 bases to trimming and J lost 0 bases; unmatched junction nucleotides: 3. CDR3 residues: CASSYSRTGMNTEAFF. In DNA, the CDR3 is TGTGCCAGCAGTTACTCGAGGACAGGGATGAACACTGAAGCTTTCTTT.

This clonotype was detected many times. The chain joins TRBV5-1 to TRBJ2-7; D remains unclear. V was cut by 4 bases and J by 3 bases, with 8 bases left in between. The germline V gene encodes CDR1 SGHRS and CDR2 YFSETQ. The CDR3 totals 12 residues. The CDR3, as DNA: TGCGCCAGCAGCCCAGGATACTACGAGCAGTACTTC. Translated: CASSPGYYEQYF.

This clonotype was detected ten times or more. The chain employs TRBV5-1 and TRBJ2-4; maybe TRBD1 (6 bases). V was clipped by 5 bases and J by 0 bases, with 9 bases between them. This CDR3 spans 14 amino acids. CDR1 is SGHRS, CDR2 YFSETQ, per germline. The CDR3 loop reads CASREDRAKNIQYF. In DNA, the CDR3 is TGCGCCAGCAGGGAGGACAGAGCCAAAAACATTCAGTACTTC. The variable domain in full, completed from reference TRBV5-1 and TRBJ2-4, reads KAGVTQTPRYLIKTRGQQVTLSCSPISGHRSVSWYQQTPGQGLQFLFEYFSETQRNKGNFPGRFSGRQFSNSRSEMNVSTLELGDSALYLCASREDRAKNIQYFGAGTRLSVL.

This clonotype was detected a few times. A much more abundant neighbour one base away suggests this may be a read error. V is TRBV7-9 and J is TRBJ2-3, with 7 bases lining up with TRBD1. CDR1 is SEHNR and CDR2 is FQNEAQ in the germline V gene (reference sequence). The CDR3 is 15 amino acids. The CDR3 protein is CASSPPRGYTDMQYF. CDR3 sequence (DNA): TGTGCCAGCAGCCCCCCCAGGGGGTACACAGATATGCAGTATTTT. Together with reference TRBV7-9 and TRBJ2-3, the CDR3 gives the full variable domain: DTGVSQNPRHKITKRGQNVTFRCDPISEHNRLYWYRQTLGQGPEFLTYFQNEAQLEKSRLLSDRFSAERPKGSFSTLEIQRTEQGDSAMYLCASSPPRGYTDMQYFGPGTRLTVL.

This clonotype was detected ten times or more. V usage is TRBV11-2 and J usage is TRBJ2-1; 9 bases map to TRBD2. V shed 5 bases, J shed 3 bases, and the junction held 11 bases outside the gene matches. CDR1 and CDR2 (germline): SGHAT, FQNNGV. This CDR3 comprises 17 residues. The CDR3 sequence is CASSEEPGTSIYNEQFF. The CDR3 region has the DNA TGTGCCAGCAGCGAAGAACCCGGGACTAGCATCTACAATGAGCAGTTCTTC.

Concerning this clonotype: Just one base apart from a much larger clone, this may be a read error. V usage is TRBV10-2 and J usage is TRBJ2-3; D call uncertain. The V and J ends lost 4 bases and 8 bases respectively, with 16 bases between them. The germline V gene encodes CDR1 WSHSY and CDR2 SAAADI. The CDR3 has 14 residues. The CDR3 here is CASSGARISGTQYF. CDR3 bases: TGCGCCAGCAGTGGAGCTAGAATTAGTGGTACGCAGTATTTT.

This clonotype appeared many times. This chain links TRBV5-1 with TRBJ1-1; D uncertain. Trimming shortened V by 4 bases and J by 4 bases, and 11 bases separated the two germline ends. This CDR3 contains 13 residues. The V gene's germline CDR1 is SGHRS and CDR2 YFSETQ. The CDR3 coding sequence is TGCGCCAGCAGCGCATACTTTGGCACTGAAGCTTTCTTT. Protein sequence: CASSAYFGTEAFF.

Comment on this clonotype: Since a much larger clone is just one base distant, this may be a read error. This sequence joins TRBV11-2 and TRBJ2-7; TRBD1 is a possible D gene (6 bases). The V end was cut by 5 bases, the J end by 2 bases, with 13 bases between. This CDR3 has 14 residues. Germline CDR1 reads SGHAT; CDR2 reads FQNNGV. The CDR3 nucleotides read TGTGCCAGCAGCCTCCAGGGGCCTGCCTACGAGCAGTACTTC. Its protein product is CASSLQGPAYEQYF.

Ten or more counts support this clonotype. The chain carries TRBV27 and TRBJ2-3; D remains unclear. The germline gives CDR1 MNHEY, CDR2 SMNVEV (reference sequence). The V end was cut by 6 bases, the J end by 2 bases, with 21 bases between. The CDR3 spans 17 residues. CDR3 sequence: CASSPILGSPHTDTQYF. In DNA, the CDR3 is TGTGCCAGCAGCCCTATTTTGGGCAGTCCCCACACAGATACGCAGTATTTT.

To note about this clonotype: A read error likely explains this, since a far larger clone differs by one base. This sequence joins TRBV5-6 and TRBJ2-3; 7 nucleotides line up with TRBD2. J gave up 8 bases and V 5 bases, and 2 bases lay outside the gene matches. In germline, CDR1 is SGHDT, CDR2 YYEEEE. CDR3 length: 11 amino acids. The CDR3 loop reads CASSLAGTQYF. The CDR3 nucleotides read TGTGCCAGCAGTTTAGCGGGTACGCAGTATTTT.

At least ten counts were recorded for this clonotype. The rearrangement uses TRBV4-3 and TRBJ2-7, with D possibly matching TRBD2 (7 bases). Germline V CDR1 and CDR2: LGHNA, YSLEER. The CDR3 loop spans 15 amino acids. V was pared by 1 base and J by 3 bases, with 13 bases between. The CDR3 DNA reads TGCGCCAGCAGCCAAGTTACGGGGGGCCACTACGAGCAGTACTTC. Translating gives CASSQVTGGHYEQYF.

The CDR3 nucleotides are TGTGCCAGCAGCAAAGCGGCGGAGTACACCGGGGAGCTGTTTTTT. Translated: CASSKAAEYTGELFF. This chain links TRBV7-9 with TRBJ2-2; possible D gene TRBD2, 5 bases. The CDR3 is made up of 15 amino acids. The V gene lost 5 bases and the J gene lost 3 bases, with 13 bases spanning the gap. Germline CDR1 reads SEHNR; CDR2 reads FQNEAQ (reference sequence). Using reference TRBV7-9 and TRBJ2-2 for the parts outside the CDR3, the full variable domain is DTGVSQNPRHKITKRGQNVTFRCDPISEHNRLYWYRQTLGQGPEFLTYFQNEAQLEKSRLLSDRFSAERPKGSFSTLEIQRTEQGDSAMYLCASSKAAEYTGELFFGEGSRLTVL.

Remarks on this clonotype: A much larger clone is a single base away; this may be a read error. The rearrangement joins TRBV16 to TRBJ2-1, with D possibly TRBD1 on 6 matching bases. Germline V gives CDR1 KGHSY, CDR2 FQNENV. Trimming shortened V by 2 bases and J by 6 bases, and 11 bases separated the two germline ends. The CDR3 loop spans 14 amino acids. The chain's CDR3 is CASSQSRGCNEQFF. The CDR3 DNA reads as TGTGCCAGCAGCCAAAGCAGGGGCTGCAATGAGCAGTTCTTC.

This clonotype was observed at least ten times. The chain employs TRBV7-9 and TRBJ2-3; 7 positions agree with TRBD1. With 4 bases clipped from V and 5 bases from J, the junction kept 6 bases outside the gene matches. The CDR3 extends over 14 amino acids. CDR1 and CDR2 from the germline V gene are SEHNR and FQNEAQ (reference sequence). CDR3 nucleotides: TGTGCCAGCAGCTCCAAAGGACAGGAAGATACGCAGTATTTT. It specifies CASSSKGQEDTQYF. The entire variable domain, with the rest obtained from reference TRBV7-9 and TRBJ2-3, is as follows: DTGVSQNPRHKITKRGQNVTFRCDPISEHNRLYWYRQTLGQGPEFLTYFQNEAQLEKSRLLSDRFSAERPKGSFSTLEIQRTEQGDSAMYLCASSSKGQEDTQYFGPGTRLTVL.

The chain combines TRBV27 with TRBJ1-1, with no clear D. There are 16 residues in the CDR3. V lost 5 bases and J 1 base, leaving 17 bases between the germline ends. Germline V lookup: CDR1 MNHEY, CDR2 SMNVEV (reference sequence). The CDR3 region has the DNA TGTGCCAGCAGTCGGAGGCCATTGGGAGCGAACACTGAAGCTTTCTTT. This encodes CASSRRPLGANTEAFF.

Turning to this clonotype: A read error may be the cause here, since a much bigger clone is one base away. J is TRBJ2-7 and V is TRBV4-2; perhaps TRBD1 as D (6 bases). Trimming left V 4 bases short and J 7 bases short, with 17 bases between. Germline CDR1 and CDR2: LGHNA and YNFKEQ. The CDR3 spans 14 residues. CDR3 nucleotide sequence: TGTGCCAGCAGCCCTGGGGGCTCGTCGGGGGAGCAGTACTTC. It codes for CASSPGGSSGEQYF.

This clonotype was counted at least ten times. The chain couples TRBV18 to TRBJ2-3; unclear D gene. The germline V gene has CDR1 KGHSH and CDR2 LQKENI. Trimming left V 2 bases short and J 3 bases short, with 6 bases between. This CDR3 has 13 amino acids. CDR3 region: CASSPWKTDTQYF. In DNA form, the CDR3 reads TGTGCCAGCTCACCATGGAAGACAGATACGCAGTATTTT.

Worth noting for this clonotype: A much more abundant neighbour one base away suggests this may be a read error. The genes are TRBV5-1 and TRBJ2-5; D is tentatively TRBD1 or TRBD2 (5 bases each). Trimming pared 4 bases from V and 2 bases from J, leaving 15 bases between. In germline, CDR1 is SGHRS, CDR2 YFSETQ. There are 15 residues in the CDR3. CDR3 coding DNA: TGCGCCAGCAGCAGCGGCCCGGGACGACAAGAGACCCAGTACTTC. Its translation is CASSSGPGRQETQYF.

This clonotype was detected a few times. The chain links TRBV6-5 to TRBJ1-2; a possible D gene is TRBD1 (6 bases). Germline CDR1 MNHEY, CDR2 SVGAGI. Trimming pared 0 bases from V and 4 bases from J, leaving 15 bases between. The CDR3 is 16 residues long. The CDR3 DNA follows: TGTGCCAGCAGTTACTCGCGGGGGGCTCATCCCTATGGCTACACCTTC. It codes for CASSYSRGAHPYGYTF.

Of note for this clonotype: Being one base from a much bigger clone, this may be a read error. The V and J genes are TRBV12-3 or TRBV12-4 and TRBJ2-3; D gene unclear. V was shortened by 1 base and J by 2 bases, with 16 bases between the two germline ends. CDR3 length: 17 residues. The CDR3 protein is CASSLGGDGGSTDTQYF. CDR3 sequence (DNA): TGTGCCAGCAGTTTAGGAGGTGACGGCGGATCCACAGATACGCAGTATTTT.

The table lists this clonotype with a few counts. Here the CDR3 reads CASSTFAGGEQFF. CDR3 sequence (DNA): TGTGCCAGTAGTACTTTCGCAGGGGGTGAGCAGTTCTTC. The chain recombines TRBV19 with TRBJ2-1; 7 positions match TRBD1. Germline V CDR1 and CDR2: LNHDA, SQIVND (reference sequence). The CDR3 extends over 13 amino acids. V lost 4 bases, J lost 9 bases, and 6 bases stayed unmatched. The entire variable domain, with the rest obtained from reference TRBV19 and TRBJ2-1, is as follows: DGGITQSPKYLFRKEGQNVTLSCEQNLNHDAMYWYRQDPGQGLRLIYYSQIVNDFQKGDIAEGYSVSREKKESFPLTVTSAQKNPTAFYLCASSTFAGGEQFFGPGTRLTVL.

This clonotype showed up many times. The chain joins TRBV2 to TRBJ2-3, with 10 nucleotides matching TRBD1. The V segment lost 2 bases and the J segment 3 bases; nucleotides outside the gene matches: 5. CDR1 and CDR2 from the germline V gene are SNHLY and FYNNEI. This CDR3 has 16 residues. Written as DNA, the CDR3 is TGTGCCAGCAGTGAAAGAAGGACAGGGGGAACAGATACGCAGTATTTT. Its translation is CASSERRTGGTDTQYF.

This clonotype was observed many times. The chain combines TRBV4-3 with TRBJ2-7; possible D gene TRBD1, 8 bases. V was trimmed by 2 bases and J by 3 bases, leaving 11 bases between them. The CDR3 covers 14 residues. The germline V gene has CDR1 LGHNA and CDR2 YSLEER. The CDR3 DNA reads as TGCGCCAGCAGCCAATACAGGGGGGGCTACGAGCAGTACTTC. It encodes CASSQYRGGYEQYF.

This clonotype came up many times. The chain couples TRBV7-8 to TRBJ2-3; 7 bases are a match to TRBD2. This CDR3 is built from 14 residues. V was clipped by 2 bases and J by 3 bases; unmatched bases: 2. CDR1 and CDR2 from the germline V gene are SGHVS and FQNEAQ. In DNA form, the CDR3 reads TGTGCCAGCAGCTTAACAGCGGGAACAGATACGCAGTATTTT. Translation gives CASSLTAGTDTQYF.

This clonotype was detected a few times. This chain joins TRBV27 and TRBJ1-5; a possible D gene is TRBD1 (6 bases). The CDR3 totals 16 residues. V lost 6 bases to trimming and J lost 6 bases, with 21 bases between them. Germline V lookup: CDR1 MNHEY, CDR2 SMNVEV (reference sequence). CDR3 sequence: CASSPSGGRTIQPQHF. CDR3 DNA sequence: TGTGCCAGCAGCCCAAGCGGGGGGCGGACCATTCAGCCCCAGCATTTT.

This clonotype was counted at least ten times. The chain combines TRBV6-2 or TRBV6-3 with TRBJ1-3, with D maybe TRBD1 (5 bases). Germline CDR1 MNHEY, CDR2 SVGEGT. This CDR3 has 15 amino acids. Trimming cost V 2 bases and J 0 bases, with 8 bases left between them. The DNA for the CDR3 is TGTGCCAGCAGTTACCTGACAGTCTCTGGAAACACCATATATTTT. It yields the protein CASSYLTVSGNTIYF.

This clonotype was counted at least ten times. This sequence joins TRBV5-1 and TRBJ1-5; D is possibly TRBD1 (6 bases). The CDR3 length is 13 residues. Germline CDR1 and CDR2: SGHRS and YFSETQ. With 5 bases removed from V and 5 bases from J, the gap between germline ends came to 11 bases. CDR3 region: CASRQDSYQPQHF. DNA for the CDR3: TGCGCCAGCAGACAGGACAGCTATCAGCCCCAGCATTTT.

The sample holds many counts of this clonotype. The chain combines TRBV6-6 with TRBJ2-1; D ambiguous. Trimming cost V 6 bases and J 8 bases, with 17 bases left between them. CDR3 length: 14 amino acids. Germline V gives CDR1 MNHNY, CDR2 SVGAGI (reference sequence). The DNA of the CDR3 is TGTGCCAGCAGACCTATTATGGAAAGGGATGAGCAGTTCTTC. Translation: CASRPIMERDEQFF.